This T cell receptor (beta chain) was sequenced during a study of CD8 T cells in Susac syndrome. Trimming took off 3 bases at V and 2 bases at J, with 12 bases between the two ends. The CDR3 is made up of 15 amino acids. CDR1 and CDR2 from the germline V gene are SGHRS and YFSETQ. It was with random hexamers that roughly 0.5 to 1 ug RNA was reverse transcribed. Multiplex PCR with immunoSEQ amplified the TCR beta CDR3 across 54 Vbeta and 13 Jbeta. TCRdb re-derived calls from the immunoSEQ multiplex PCR reads in MiXCR, one entry per CDR3 protein. The sample lists 120,000 or so distinct CDR3 sequences; around 94% were seen once. FACS was used to enrich TEMRA cells, whereas the CD8+ and CD4+ T cells were obtained by negative isolation. This clonotype has a single count.

The genes are TRBV5-1 and TRBJ1-3; D is uncertain. This TCR derives from a human donor with Susac syndrome. Specimen: CD8+ T cells from PBMCs. The CDR3 bases are TGCGCCAGCAGCTCCAATCCCGGGACTGGAAACACCATATATTTT. Translated, it gives CASSSNPGTGNTIYF.